The next 23 T cell receptor beta chains were all read from a single sample in a study of spatial heterogeneity in lung cancer (dated 2019 in TCRdb). Library method: 5' RACE. The listed sequencing device is NextSeq 500. TCRdb reprocessed the public reads (quality trimming at Q25 with fastp, clone calling with MiXCR) and kept in-frame beta chains. Rows are unified per CDR3 protein, each entry keeping the most common DNA and genes. For this sample there are 12,000 or so distinct CDR3 sequences; 6.2% appear just once. The ten largest clones take up approximately 10% of the sample. The sample's time point, from its label and the paper: sample taken at primary tumor resection. Without any cell sorting, TCR sequencing was performed on whole RNA extracted either from tumor and nontumor lung tissue or from cryopreserved PBMC samples. Here the sequenced sample was normal lung tissue next to the tumor, taken at surgery. These receptors all come from a male donor with early-stage non-small cell lung cancer.

At least ten counts were recorded for this clonotype. This beta chain came through as a stray read in a library set up for alpha chains, and its size says little. The chain uses TRBV6-1 and TRBJ2-3, with 8 bases lining up with TRBD1. The CDR3 has 14 amino acids. Germline CDR1 and CDR2: MNHNS and SASEGT. Trimming took 3 bases from V and 2 from J; bases not matched to a gene: 1. The DNA of the CDR3 is TGTGCCAGCAGTGACAGGGGGCCCACAGATACGCAGTATTTT. Its protein is CASSDRGPTDTQYF.

In its sample, this clonotype was seen many times. A library prepared for alpha chains yielded this beta chain as an off-target read; its size is of little meaning. The V call is TRBV3-1, the J call TRBJ2-7; 9 bases are shared with TRBD1. This CDR3 comprises 14 residues. Germline V gives CDR1 LGHDT, CDR2 YNNKEL (reference sequence). J lost 3 bases, V lost 4 bases, and 4 bases had no gene match. The CDR3 region has the DNA TGTGCCAGCAGCCGCGGACAGGGGATCTACGAGCAGTACTTC. Its protein is CASSRGQGIYEQYF.

This clonotype has a count of ten or more. This beta chain came through as a stray read in a library set up for alpha chains, and its size says little. J is TRBJ1-5 and V is TRBV28; a weak D match, TRBD1 (6 bases). The CDR3 runs 15 residues. Germline-derived CDR1 and CDR2 are MDHEN and SYDVKM. V was pared by 6 bases and J by 1 base, with 13 bases between. CDR3 coding DNA: TGTGCCAGCAGCGAAACAGGGAGCAGCAATCAGCCCCAGCATTTT. This sequence encodes CASSETGSSNQPQHF. Drawing the rest from reference TRBV28 and TRBJ1-5, the complete variable domain is DVKVTQSSRYLVKRTGEKVFLECVQDMDHENMFWYRQDPGLGLRLIYFSYDVKMKEKGDIPEGYSVSREKKERFSLILESASTNQTSMYLCASSETGSSNQPQHFGDGTRLSIL.

This clonotype was counted many times. This beta chain is an unintended read in a library built for alpha chains; its size means little. The rearrangement uses TRBV2 and TRBJ1-1; D is uncertain. This CDR3 is built from 14 residues. Between the trimmed V and J ends, which lost 3 bases and 0 bases, there was a span of 8 bases. Germline V gene lookup returns CDR1 SNHLY and CDR2 FYNNEI. The CDR3: CASSEAYMNTEAFF. CDR3 nucleotide sequence: TGTGCCAGCAGTGAGGCCTACATGAACACTGAAGCTTTCTTT.

Remarks on this clonotype: Because the library targeted alpha chains, this beta chain is an off-target read whose size means little. The chain links TRBV12-3 or TRBV12-4 to TRBJ1-1; D might be TRBD1 (6 bases). This CDR3 spans 14 amino acids. Trimming took 3 bases from V and 1 from J, leaving 9 bases between them. The CDR3 region is CASSFSQGNTEAFF. CDR3 coding DNA: TGTGCCAGCAGTTTCTCACAGGGGAACACTGAAGCTTTCTTT.

This clonotype has a count of ten or more. Within a library made for alpha chains, this beta chain is off target, and its count is uninformative. The chain joins TRBV28 to TRBJ2-3; 9 bases align to TRBD2. V lost 5 bases to trimming and J lost 0 bases; unmatched junction nucleotides: 6. CDR1 and CDR2 from the germline V gene are MDHEN and SYDVKM. This CDR3 spans 16 amino acids. CDR3 bases: TGTGCCAGCAGTGGCCTTACTAGCGGGAGCACAGATACGCAGTATTTT. Its translation is CASSGLTSGSTDTQYF.

This clonotype is medium-sized by share. This beta chain represents an off-target read in a library built for alpha chains; its size is of limited meaning. The rearrangement links TRBV7-2 to TRBJ1-3; D gene uncertain. CDR3 size: 13 residues. V lost 1 base to trimming and J lost 5 bases, with 6 bases between them. The germline gives CDR1 SGHTA, CDR2 FQGNSA. CDR3 amino acids: CASSLVLRNTIYF. The DNA of the CDR3 is TGTGCCAGCAGCTTAGTCCTGAGAAACACCATATATTTT.

This clonotype was counted between two and nine times. With the library built for alpha chains, this beta chain is off target and its frequency is not meaningful. V is TRBV27 and J is TRBJ2-3; D is possibly TRBD2 (5 bases). The germline gives CDR1 MNHEY, CDR2 SMNVEV (reference sequence). The CDR3 loop spans 15 amino acids. The V end was cut by 3 bases, the J end by 9 bases, with 19 bases between. This CDR3 reads CASSFMRAEEHTQYF. The CDR3, as DNA: TGTGCCAGCAGTTTCATGCGGGCCGAGGAACACACGCAGTATTTT.

There are many counts of this clonotype. Little can be read into the size of this beta chain, an off-target read in a library designed for alpha chains. The chain recombines TRBV27 with TRBJ1-1; unclear D gene. CDR3 size: 14 residues. Germline CDR1 reads MNHEY; CDR2 reads SMNVEV (reference sequence). V was clipped by 2 bases and J by 5 bases, with 12 bases between them. CDR3 residues: CASSLKPERTEAFF. The CDR3 DNA sequence: TGTGCCAGCAGTTTAAAACCAGAACGGACTGAAGCTTTCTTT.

As regards this clonotype: Within a library made for alpha chains, this beta chain is off target, and its count is uninformative. This chain links TRBV9 with TRBJ2-3; weak D call: TRBD1 (8 bases). V dropped 3 bases and J dropped 4 bases, with 15 bases sitting between them. The CDR3 consists of 15 residues. Germline values: CDR1 SGDLS, CDR2 YYNGEE. CDR3 bases: TGTGCCAGCAGCGGGCGGACAGGGAGGGCAGATACGCAGTATTTT. It codes for CASSGRTGRADTQYF.

This clonotype was counted ten times or more. With the library built for alpha chains, this beta chain is off target and its frequency is not meaningful. This chain joins TRBV6-1 and TRBJ2-7, with 8 bases matching TRBD1. V was clipped by 5 bases and J by 3 bases; unmatched bases: 12. CDR1 and CDR2 from the germline V gene are MNHNS and SASEGT. There are 16 residues in the CDR3. CDR3 residues: CASSTYGTGGNYEQYF. The CDR3 DNA reads as TGTGCCAGCAGTACCTACGGTACAGGGGGAAACTACGAGCAGTACTTC.

At least ten counts were recorded for this clonotype. A library made for alpha chains picked up this beta chain off target, so its size means little. The chain recombines TRBV5-1 with TRBJ2-7, with 8 positions matching TRBD1. Trimming took 4 bases from V and 4 from J; bases not matched to a gene: 4. The V gene's germline CDR1 is SGHRS and CDR2 YFSETQ. This CDR3 comprises 13 residues. Written as DNA, the CDR3 is TGCGCCAGCAGCCACCGACAGGGGTACGAGCAGTACTTC. The encoded protein is CASSHRQGYEQYF.

This clonotype was recorded many times. This beta chain came through as a stray read in a library set up for alpha chains, and its size says little. This chain connects TRBV20-1 to TRBJ1-1, with D unresolved. Trimming took off 8 bases at V and 0 bases at J, with 10 bases between the two ends. Germline-derived CDR1 and CDR2 are DFQATT and SNEGSKA (reference sequence). The CDR3 has 12 amino acids. The CDR3 DNA reads as TGCAGTACGGCCCGGATGAACACTGAAGCTTTCTTT. Translation: CSTARMNTEAFF.

By sample fraction, this clonotype is medium-sized. The library was prepared for alpha chains; this beta chain is a stray read, so its frequency means little. The V and J genes are TRBV5-1 and TRBJ2-1; D may be TRBD1 (6 bases). This CDR3 has 15 amino acids. V dropped 0 bases and J dropped 3 bases, with 10 bases sitting between them. CDR1 and CDR2 from the germline V gene are SGHRS and YFSETQ. The CDR3 nucleotides read TGCGCCAGCAGCTTGGAAACAGGGAGCTACAATGAGCAGTTCTTC. Its protein product is CASSLETGSYNEQFF.

This clonotype occurred many times. Because the library targeted alpha chains, this beta chain is an off-target read whose size means little. This sequence joins TRBV20-1 and TRBJ2-7; 10 bases are a match to TRBD1. The V segment lost 5 bases and the J segment 2 bases; nucleotides outside the gene matches: 6. Germline CDR1 is DFQATT and CDR2 is SNEGSKA (reference sequence). The CDR3 loop spans 14 amino acids. CDR3 nucleotides: TGCAGTGCTCAACCGGGACAGGGGACCTACGAGCAGTACTTC. It codes for CSAQPGQGTYEQYF.

Comment on this clonotype: Since the library was made to target alpha chains, this beta chain is a stray read and its abundance is not meaningful. The chain links TRBV12-3 or TRBV12-4 to TRBJ1-1; D ambiguous. This CDR3 spans 13 amino acids. V dropped 2 bases and J dropped 3 bases, with 7 bases sitting between them. The CDR3 protein is CASSLRFDTEAFF. CDR3 coding DNA: TGTGCCAGCAGTTTAAGATTCGACACTGAAGCTTTCTTT.

The sample holds a few counts of this clonotype. This beta chain is a stray read from a library made for alpha chains; its abundance is not meaningful. The chain links TRBV7-9 to TRBJ1-1; possibly TRBD1 for D (5 bases). Per germline, CDR1 SEHNR and CDR2 FQNEAQ (reference sequence). CDR3 length: 14 residues. Between the trimmed V and J ends, which lost 6 bases and 2 bases, there was a span of 13 bases. As DNA, the CDR3 is TGTGCCAGCAGACCGCAGGGATTTAACACTGAAGCTTTCTTT. The encoded protein is CASRPQGFNTEAFF.

Worth noting for this clonotype: This could be a read error, since a much larger clone is one nucleotide away. This beta chain is off target for a library built for alpha chains, so its abundance means little. J is TRBJ2-7 and V is TRBV13; either TRBD1 or TRBD2 may supply D (5 bases each). CDR3 length equals 13 residues. The V end was cut by 5 bases, the J end by 6 bases, with 14 bases between. Germline loops: CDR1 PRHDT, CDR2 FYEKMQ (reference sequence). The CDR3 DNA follows: TGTGCCAGCAGCGGAAACCCGGGGACCGAGCAGTACTTC. It translates to CASSGNPGTEQYF.

This clonotype was recorded at least ten times. This beta chain was picked up by a library intended for alpha chains and is off target, so its count carries little meaning. The J gene is TRBJ2-1, the V gene TRBV7-3; D is uncertain. Germline CDR1 and CDR2: SGHTA and FQGTGA. Trimming removed 2 bases at V and 0 bases at J, with 11 bases between. The length of the CDR3 is 16 residues. CDR3 in amino acids: CASSLWSAPSYNEQFF. CDR3 coding DNA: TGTGCCAGCAGCTTATGGAGCGCCCCCTCCTACAATGAGCAGTTCTTC. Based on the CDR3 plus reference TRBV7-3 and TRBJ2-1, the full variable domain is GAGVSQTPSNKVTEKGKYVELRCDPISGHTALYWYRQSLGQGPEFLIYFQGTGAADDSGLPNDRFFAVRPEGSVSTLKIQRTERGDSAVYLCASSLWSAPSYNEQFFGPGTRLTVL.

A few counts support this clonotype. The library was designed around alpha chains, so this beta chain is a stray read whose abundance carries little weight. The chain uses TRBV24-1 and TRBJ1-2, with D unclear. CDR3 length equals 14 residues. The ends were cut back, 0 bases at V and 11 bases at J, with 15 bases in the middle. Germline assignment: CDR1 KGHDR and CDR2 SFDVKD. CDR3 loop: CATSDLSAHKGYTF. In nucleotides, the CDR3 is TGTGCCACCAGTGATTTGTCAGCACATAAGGGTTACACCTTC.

This clonotype was observed at least ten times. This beta chain appears as a stray read in a library generated for alpha chains; its size is not informative. The V and J genes are TRBV20-1 and TRBJ1-2, with no clear D. The CDR3 loop spans 11 amino acids. The germline V gene has CDR1 DFQATT and CDR2 SNEGSKA (reference sequence). Trimming shortened V by 7 bases and J by 6 bases, and 12 bases separated the two germline ends. In nucleotides, the CDR3 is TGCAGTGGTGAAAAAGGTCATGGCTACACCTTC. It translates to CSGEKGHGYTF.

This clonotype came up many times. This beta chain is an off-target read within a library intended for alpha chains, so its frequency means little. The J gene is TRBJ2-3, the V gene TRBV7-9; TRBD2 aligns across 8 bases. The CDR3 contains 17 residues. Per germline, CDR1 SEHNR and CDR2 FQNEAQ (reference sequence). The ends lost 6 bases at V and 3 bases at J; junction bases unmatched: 14. In DNA form, the CDR3 reads TGTGCCAGCAGTCCCCCCGAAAGCGGGAGAGAGACAGATACGCAGTATTTT. Translation: CASSPPESGRETDTQYF.

This clonotype occurred a few times. A read error may produce the germline difference seen at one junction end. This beta chain represents an off-target read in a library built for alpha chains; its size is of limited meaning. The chain uses TRBV20-1 and TRBJ2-1; TRBD2 is a possible D gene (5 bases). This CDR3 spans 17 amino acids. Germline V gene data show CDR1 as DFQATT and CDR2 as SNEGSKA (reference sequence). Written as DNA, the CDR3 is TGCAGTGCGGTTAAGAGATGGGCTAGCAATGAGCAGTTCAGTCCCATCTTC. As protein: CSAVKRWASNEQFSPIF.